This T cell receptor beta chain was identified in a study of tumor and adjacent non-tumor tissue in lung cancer. Study information: Patients comprised about a dozen adenocarcinoma, a couple of squamous cell carcinoma and 1 small cell lung cancer. The patients, 9 to 11 men and roughly 5 women, were roughly 30 to 76 with stage I to III disease. On average, productive TCRbeta reads reached about 4.17 million per sample. Whole-study findings and limits: Tumor repertoires had a smaller top 100 clone share than normal lung.

A modified ARM-PCR protocol with three rounds of nested PCR amplified TCRbeta. A single record per CDR3 protein comes from TCRdb applying MiXCR to the multiplex PCR reads. This sample yields about 80,000 distinct CDR3 sequences, of which approximately 71% are seen a single time; around 13% belongs to the top ten. Trimming at V came to 3 bases and at J to 4 bases, leaving 16 bases not matched to a gene. This CDR3 is 17 amino acids long. The germline CDR1 and CDR2 sequences are DFQATT and SNEGSKA (reference sequence). No cell sorting was done before RNA was extracted from the tissue. There are a few counts of this clonotype. Its cognate antigen is unknown.

The sequence was obtained from a woman in her 70s with non-small cell lung cancer. The chain couples TRBV20-1 to TRBJ2-3; 7 positions agree with TRBD1. The sample was lung tumor tissue. Here the CDR3 DNA reads TGCAGTGCTAGTTTTGTTCCTGCCAGGGGGAAAGCAGATACGCAGTATTTT. This gives the protein CSASFVPARGKADTQYF.